This T cell receptor (beta chain) was observed in a study of technical replicates of blood from a few donors. CDR1 is SGHKS, CDR2 YYEKEE, per germline (reference sequence). This CDR3 region has 14 residues. The trim removed 0 bases at V and 4 bases at J, leaving 3 bases unmatched. Here immunoSEQ multiplex PCR was the method, and the copy in TCRdb shows in-frame clones only, minus some. The sample has approximately 81,000 clones, about 81% seen once. The rearrangement links TRBV5-5 to TRBJ2-5; 7 positions agree with TRBD2. The sequenced sample consisted of PBMCs. The TCR comes from a human donor in good health. Some clones in this sample may be carry-over from other donors' samples. The CDR3 region is CASSLALAGETQYF. The CDR3, as DNA: TGTGCCAGCAGCTTGGCGTTAGCGGGAGAGACCCAGTACTTC.